This TCR beta chain emerged from a study of OX40 agonist ivuxolimab in advanced cancers. The cohort excluded patients with autoimmune disease history or systemic immunosuppression. General study points: The work left the antigen specificity of expanded peripheral T cells undetermined.

A word on this clone: Antigen specificity is unknown.

This CDR3 is 13 amino acids long. Deletions cut 5 bases from V and 5 bases from J, with 11 bases between. Looked up from germline, CDR1 is SEHNR and CDR2 is FQNEAQ (reference sequence). Sequencing used immunoSEQ multiplex PCR; TCRdb keeps in-frame clones, though not all of them. Among 40,000 to 45,000 clones listed, around 84% were seen once. The J gene is TRBJ2-3, the V gene TRBV7-9; the D is unclear. This receptor was obtained from an adult with an advanced solid tumor such as melanoma, head and neck, liver or kidney cancer. This specimen was CD4+ or CD8+ T cells sorted from blood, taken in a trial of the OX40 agonist ivuxolimab. The CDR3 bases are TGTGCCAGCAGCCCAGGAGATTTAGATACGCAGTATTTT. This codes for CASSPGDLDTQYF.